One sample yielded the 15 T cell receptor beta chains listed below, sequenced in a study of T cells after yellow fever vaccination. TCRdb redid the calling of the 5' RACE reads with MiXCR, one entry per CDR3 protein. Among 110,000 to 150,000 distinct CDR3 sequences, approximately 6.6% were seen once, and the ten largest hold approximately 0.61%. Sequencing used CD4+ T cells sorted from PBMCs, obtained 10 days after the yellow fever booster vaccination. The receptors here all came from a man aged 25 to 45 who received the YFV17D yellow fever vaccine.

This clonotype was observed at least ten times. The chain is built from TRBV7-2 and TRBJ2-5; the D gene is possibly TRBD2 (5 bases). The CDR3 is 14 amino acids. CDR1 is SGHTA and CDR2 is FQGNSA in the germline V gene. The ends were cut back, 6 bases at V and 3 bases at J, with 14 bases in the middle. The CDR3 sequence: CASRSTGREETQYF. The CDR3 region has the DNA TGTGCCAGCAGATCCACGGGAAGAGAAGAGACCCAGTACTTC.

This clonotype showed up many times. The V and J genes are TRBV15 and TRBJ1-5; 10 bases align to TRBD1. This CDR3 is 13 amino acids long. Germline CDR1 is LNHNV and CDR2 is YYDKDF (reference sequence). The V and J ends lost 5 bases and 7 bases, in that order; junction bases with no gene match: 2. Written as DNA, the CDR3 is TGTGCCACCAGCGGGACAGGGGTACAGCCCCAGCATTTT. Its protein is CATSGTGVQPQHF.

V gene TRBV18 combines with J gene TRBJ1-4; D possibly corresponds to TRBD1 (6 bases). Between the trimmed V and J ends, which lost 6 bases and 5 bases, there was a span of 25 bases. The CDR3 loop spans 18 amino acids. Germline CDR1 KGHSH, CDR2 LQKENI. CDR3 sequence: CASSLRRNRGAPNEKLFF. The DNA of the CDR3 is TGTGCCAGCTCCCTAAGGAGAAACCGGGGGGCGCCCAATGAAAAACTGTTTTTT.

This clonotype was seen repeatedly, ten times or more. The V gene is TRBV14, the J gene TRBJ2-7, with D perhaps matching TRBD2 (5 bases). CDR1 is SGHDN and CDR2 is FVKESK in the germline V gene. The V and J ends lost 1 base and 11 bases respectively, with 15 bases between them. CDR3 length: 13 amino acids. This CDR3 is CASSQVSTAREYF. For the CDR3, the DNA is TGTGCCAGCAGCCAAGTGAGCACGGCGCGGGAGTACTTC.

This clonotype came up many times. The chain uses TRBV6-5 and TRBJ2-2; tentative D call: TRBD2 (6 bases). Trimming shortened V by 6 bases and J by 4 bases, and 15 bases separated the two germline ends. This CDR3 has 15 amino acids. Germline CDR1 reads MNHEY; CDR2 reads SVGAGI. The DNA for the CDR3 is TGTGCCAGCAGGCGGGGACCGTCCCCCACCGGGGAGCTGTTTTTT. Translated, it gives CASRRGPSPTGELFF.

In the case of this clonotype: A much larger clone differs from this one at a single base, so this may be a read error. The chain employs TRBV5-6 and TRBJ2-2, with 8 nucleotides matching TRBD1. Germline V gives CDR1 SGHDT, CDR2 YYEEEE. This CDR3 contains 16 residues. The CDR3 spells CVTGTGVIRATGELFF. The CDR3 coding sequence is TGTGTCACCGGGACAGGAGTTATTAGGGCCACCGGGGAGCTGTTTTTT. The variable domain in full, completed from reference TRBV5-6 and TRBJ2-2, reads DAGVTQSPTHLIKTRGQQVTLRCSPKSGHDTVSWYQQALGQGPQFIFQYYEEEERQRGNFPDRFSGHQFPNYSSELNVNALLLGDSALYLCVTGTGVIRATGELFFGEGSRLTVL.

There are many counts of this clonotype. The chain employs TRBV5-1 and TRBJ2-2; 10 bases map to TRBD2. Germline V CDR1 and CDR2: SGHRS, YFSETQ. V shed 5 bases and J 4 bases; nucleotides not matched to a gene: 14. This CDR3 is built from 18 residues. The DNA of the CDR3 is TGCGCCAGCAGGCCGGACGGAGCGGGAGGGCACGGCACCGGGGAGCTGTTTTTT. This encodes CASRPDGAGGHGTGELFF.

Ten or more counts support this clonotype. This chain connects TRBV5-1 to TRBJ2-4, with 8 bases matching TRBD2. The germline V gene has CDR1 SGHRS and CDR2 YFSETQ. This CDR3 contains 15 residues. With V trimmed by 0 bases and J by 8 bases, 7 bases remained unmatched. CDR3 nucleotide sequence: TGCGCCAGCAGCTTGGGAGCGGGAGAGGGAGACATTCAGTACTTC. Residues: CASSLGAGEGDIQYF. Together with reference TRBV5-1 and TRBJ2-4, the CDR3 gives the full variable domain: KAGVTQTPRYLIKTRGQQVTLSCSPISGHRSVSWYQQTPGQGLQFLFEYFSETQRNKGNFPGRFSGRQFSNSRSEMNVSTLELGDSALYLCASSLGAGEGDIQYFGAGTRLSVL.

Concerning this clonotype: A much larger clone is a single base away; this may be a read error. J is TRBJ2-7 and V is TRBV27; weak D call: TRBD1 (5 bases). Germline lookup yields CDR1 MNHEY and CDR2 SMNVEV (reference sequence). The CDR3 runs 14 residues. V shed 5 bases and J shed 6 bases, with 17 bases lying between them. CDR3 residues: CASSPSVQDREQYF. The DNA for the CDR3 is TGTGCCAGCAGTCCAAGCGTACAGGATCGCGAGCAGTACTTC.

In this sample, this clonotype turned up many times. The chain carries TRBV7-2 and TRBJ2-7; the D call may be TRBD1 or TRBD2 (5 bases each). The germline gives CDR1 SGHTA, CDR2 FQGNSA. The CDR3 has 11 residues. V gave up 5 bases and J gave up 7 bases, with 9 bases separating them. The CDR3 region has the DNA TGTGCCAGCAGCCACGAGGGGGAGCAGTACTTC. It encodes CASSHEGEQYF.

This clonotype was picked up a small number of times. J is TRBJ2-5 and V is TRBV19, with D possibly being TRBD1 or TRBD2 (5 bases each). The CDR3 contains 15 residues. In germline, CDR1 is LNHDA, CDR2 SQIVND (reference sequence). With 4 bases removed from V and 2 bases from J, the gap between germline ends came to 14 bases. CDR3 coding DNA: TGTGCCAGTAGTACTACCCGGGGCTTGCAAGAGACCCAGTACTTC. Protein sequence: CASSTTRGLQETQYF.

This clonotype was seen ten or more times. The CDR3 reads CSALRTGIYEQYF. The CDR3 region has the DNA TGCAGTGCTCTCCGGACAGGAATCTACGAGCAGTACTTC. This rearrangement joins TRBV20-1 to TRBJ2-7; the match to TRBD1 covers 7 bases. This CDR3 comprises 13 residues. The trim removed 5 bases at V and 3 bases at J, leaving 7 bases unmatched. CDR1 is DFQATT, CDR2 SNEGSKA, per germline (reference sequence).

This clonotype was counted a few times. The rearrangement uses TRBV6-5 and TRBJ1-2, with TRBD1 matching over 8 bases. Germline V CDR1 and CDR2: MNHEY, SVGAGI. The CDR3 covers 12 residues. The V segment lost 6 bases and the J segment 4 bases; nucleotides outside the gene matches: 1. The CDR3 region is CASRQGAYGYTF. The CDR3, as DNA: TGTGCCAGCAGGCAGGGGGCCTATGGCTACACCTTC.

This clonotype was observed at least ten times. This chain connects TRBV7-9 to TRBJ2-1; TRBD1 is a possible D gene (6 bases). Germline V gene lookup returns CDR1 SEHNR and CDR2 FQNEAQ (reference sequence). V was cut by 5 bases and J by 2 bases, with 16 bases left in between. The CDR3 runs to 16 residues. CDR3 in DNA: TGTGCCAGCAGCCCATACAGGGAAATGACCTACAATGAGCAGTTCTTC. Its protein is CASSPYREMTYNEQFF.

The table lists this clonotype with many counts. The J gene is TRBJ2-1, the V gene TRBV12-3 or TRBV12-4; TRBD2 matches 8 bases. V was pared by 5 bases and J by 4 bases, with 10 bases of the junction left unmatched. The CDR3 spans 16 residues. CDR3 in DNA: TGTGCCAGCAGTACCCGGGGGGGAGTGGGTTACAATGAGCAGTTCTTC. It codes for CASSTRGGVGYNEQFF.